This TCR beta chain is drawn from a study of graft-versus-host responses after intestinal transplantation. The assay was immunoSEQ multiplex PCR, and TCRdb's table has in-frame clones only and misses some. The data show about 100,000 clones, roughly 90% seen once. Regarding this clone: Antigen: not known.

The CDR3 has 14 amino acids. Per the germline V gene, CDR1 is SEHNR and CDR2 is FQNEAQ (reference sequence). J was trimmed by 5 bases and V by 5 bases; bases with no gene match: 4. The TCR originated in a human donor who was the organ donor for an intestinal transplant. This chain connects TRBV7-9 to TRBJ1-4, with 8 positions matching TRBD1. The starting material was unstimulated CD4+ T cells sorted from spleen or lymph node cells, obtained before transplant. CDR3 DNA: TGTGCCAGCAGCAAGCGGGACAGGAATGAAAAACTGTTTTTT. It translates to CASSKRDRNEKLFF.